Following are 14 T cell receptor beta chains from one sample sequenced in a study of blood T cell repertoires in COVID-19. Sequencing used immunoSEQ multiplex PCR; TCRdb keeps in-frame clones, though not all of them. The table lists about 280,000 clones, about 89% of them singletons. The sample comprised peripheral blood. The receptors here all came from a middle-aged man with acute or convalescent COVID-19.

The sample holds one count of this clone. The V gene is TRBV19, the J gene TRBJ1-5; 9 bases map to TRBD1. The V gene end was trimmed by 3 bases and the J gene end by 5 bases; junction bases not matched to a gene: 5. The CDR3 length is 15 residues. Germline CDR1 and CDR2: LNHDA and SQIVND (reference sequence). The DNA of the CDR3 is TGTGCCAGTAGTATCGGTACAGGGGGCCATCAGCCCCAGCATTTT. Translation: CASSIGTGGHQPQHF. Together with reference TRBV19 and TRBJ1-5, the CDR3 gives the full variable domain: DGGITQSPKYLFRKEGQNVTLSCEQNLNHDAMYWYRQDPGQGLRLIYYSQIVNDFQKGDIAEGYSVSREKKESFPLTVTSAQKNPTAFYLCASSIGTGGHQPQHFGDGTRLSIL.

The genes are TRBV5-1 and TRBJ1-4; D not certain. The CDR3 is made up of 14 amino acids. CDR1 SGHRS and CDR2 YFSETQ come from the germline V gene. V was cut by 3 bases and J by 3 bases, with 9 bases left in between. The CDR3 DNA is TGCGCCAGCAGCTATACAGCTTCTAATGAAAAACTGTTTTTT. The encoded protein is CASSYTASNEKLFF. The complete variable domain, with remaining parts taken from reference TRBV5-1 and TRBJ1-4, reads KAGVTQTPRYLIKTRGQQVTLSCSPISGHRSVSWYQQTPGQGLQFLFEYFSETQRNKGNFPGRFSGRQFSNSRSEMNVSTLELGDSALYLCASSYTASNEKLFFGSGTQLSVL.

In this sample, this clone turned up once. The chain links TRBV4-1 to TRBJ2-2; TRBD1 matches at 10 bases. The CDR3 runs to 15 residues. CDR1 and CDR2 (germline): MGHRA, YSYEKL. The J segment lost 7 bases and the V segment lost 1 base, leaving 3 bases of the junction unmatched. The CDR3: CASSQGQGASGELFF. The CDR3 bases are TGCGCCAGCAGCCAAGGACAGGGGGCAAGCGGGGAGCTGTTTTTT.

This clone was seen a few times. J is TRBJ1-2 and V is TRBV25-1, with 7 bases lining up with TRBD1. Germline trimming cut 10 bases from V and 8 bases from J; bases unmatched to any gene: 10. The CDR3 loop spans 12 amino acids. Germline CDR1 reads MGHDK; CDR2 reads SYGVNS. The CDR3 is CATQGGSEGYTF. The CDR3 DNA sequence: TGTGCCACCCAAGGGGGCAGTGAGGGCTACACCTTC.

The genes are TRBV2 and TRBJ1-5; 9 nucleotides align to TRBD1. CDR3 size: 14 residues. J lost 5 bases, V lost 6 bases, and 5 bases had no gene match. CDR1 is SNHLY and CDR2 is FYNNEI in the germline V gene. The CDR3 DNA follows: TGTGCCAGCAGCGGGACAGGGCATCATCAGCCCCAGCATTTT. Its translation is CASSGTGHHQPQHF.

The V and J genes are TRBV3-1 (or the pseudogene TRBV3-2) and TRBJ1-5, with 8 positions matching TRBD1. The CDR3 is made up of 15 amino acids. CDR1 LGHDT and CDR2 YNNKEL come from the germline V gene (reference sequence). J was trimmed by 4 bases and V by 8 bases; bases with no gene match: 10. As DNA, the CDR3 is TGTGCCAGCGCCCGCGGACAGGGCCAGAATCAGCCCCAGCATTTT. This translates into CASARGQGQNQPQHF.

This clone was found once. The CDR3 sequence: CAWSPNAYEQYF. The CDR3 nucleotides read TGTGCCTGGAGCCCAAATGCCTACGAGCAGTACTTC. This chain joins TRBV30 and TRBJ2-7, with D unclear. The CDR3 is 12 residues long. The ends were cut back, 3 bases at V and 2 bases at J, with 8 bases in the middle. CDR1 is GTSNPN, CDR2 SVGIG, per germline (reference sequence).

V gene TRBV7-9 combines with J gene TRBJ2-1; the D gene is possibly TRBD2 (7 bases). CDR3 length: 18 amino acids. Germline loops: CDR1 SEHNR, CDR2 FQNEAQ (reference sequence). V lost 1 base and J lost 6, with 22 bases in between. CDR3 DNA: TGTGCCAGCAGCTTAGGACCGGGGGGCTCAAAGTGTGTCAATGAGCAGTTCTTC. It translates to CASSLGPGGSKCVNEQFF. The full variable domain, rest sourced from reference TRBV7-9 and TRBJ2-1, is DTGVSQNPRHKITKRGQNVTFRCDPISEHNRLYWYRQTLGQGPEFLTYFQNEAQLEKSRLLSDRFSAERPKGSFSTLEIQRTEQGDSAMYLCASSLGPGGSKCVNEQFFGPGTRLTVL.

This clone has only one observation. This chain uses TRBV7-9 with TRBJ2-3; D gene ambiguous. Trimming shortened V by 1 base and J by 2 bases, and 4 bases separated the two germline ends. Germline assignment: CDR1 SEHNR and CDR2 FQNEAQ (reference sequence). The length of the CDR3 is 13 residues. The CDR3 protein is CASSLDNTDTQYF. Here the CDR3 DNA reads TGTGCCAGCAGCTTAGACAACACAGATACGCAGTATTTT.

The gene calls are TRBV6-1 and TRBJ1-2, with D possibly TRBD1 on 6 matching bases. V was clipped by 2 bases and J by 5 bases, with 24 bases between them. CDR3 length: 18 residues. CDR1 MNHNS and CDR2 SASEGT come from the germline V gene. In nucleotides, the CDR3 is TGTGCCAGCAGTGAACTGGTGGGACAAATTATCCATGAATATGGCTACACCTTC. It encodes CASSELVGQIIHEYGYTF.

The chain couples TRBV5-1 to TRBJ2-3; TRBD1 aligns across 9 bases. Unmatched junction bases numbered 7, after V lost 3 bases and J lost 2 bases. There are 16 residues in the CDR3. The germline V gene has CDR1 SGHRS and CDR2 YFSETQ. The CDR3 coding sequence is TGCGCCAGCAGCTCCTCGACAGGGGGGAACACAGATACGCAGTATTTT. Encoded protein: CASSSSTGGNTDTQYF.

The gene calls are TRBV19 and TRBJ2-1; tentatively, D is TRBD2 (5 bases). CDR1 is LNHDA and CDR2 is SQIVND in the germline V gene (reference sequence). V lost 3 bases, J lost 9 bases, and 12 bases lay in between. CDR3 length: 13 amino acids. The CDR3 nucleotides read TGTGCCAGTAGTATCGAAGGGAGAGGTGAGCAGTTCTTC. It codes for CASSIEGRGEQFF.

This sequence joins TRBV14 and TRBJ2-1; D not resolved. This CDR3 has 11 amino acids. Germline CDR1 and CDR2: SGHDN and FVKESK. The ends were cut back, 5 bases at V and 9 bases at J, with 8 bases in the middle. CDR3 protein: CASSVMFEQFF. CDR3 bases: TGTGCCAGCAGCGTCATGTTTGAGCAGTTCTTC.

The J gene is TRBJ2-2, the V gene TRBV7-8; 9 bases match TRBD1. Germline trimming cut 2 bases from V and 5 bases from J; bases unmatched to any gene: 12. The CDR3 totals 18 residues. Germline V gene lookup returns CDR1 SGHVS and CDR2 FQNEAQ. The CDR3 loop reads CASSLPPTRGQGTGELFF. The DNA of the CDR3 is TGTGCCAGCAGCTTACCACCGACGAGGGGACAGGGTACCGGGGAGCTGTTTTTT.